The rows below give T cell receptor beta chains drawn from one sample of a study of preoperative IRX-2 immunotherapy in early breast cancer. This table comes from immunoSEQ multiplex PCR, and its TCRdb copy is limited to in-frame clones, with some not included. This repertoire shows about 62,000 clones, 94% found once; its top ten account for roughly 1.7%. Sampling was conducted from a patient treated with IRX-2 immunotherapy. The origin of the receptors is a human donor with breast cancer. The CDR3 runs from the conserved cysteine through the conserved F or W. Each record gives: D gene, clone size, V gene, J gene, CDR3 protein, CDR3 DNA. The D gene is left open where the match is weak. Not all rows give a size; the values are once, few, many and, for expanded clones, a class.

.	.	TRBV7-2	TRBJ1-6	CASRVDYSPLHF	TGTGCCAGCAGGGTGGACTATTCACCCCTCCACTTT
TRBD2	.	TRBV7-2	TRBJ2-1	CASRLTYPGLGSYNEQFF	TGTGCCAGCAGACTAACGTATCCGGGACTAGGGTCCTACAATGAGCAGTTCTTC
TRBD1	.	TRBV9	TRBJ1-6	CASSRGTGDGSTNSPLHF	TGTGCCAGCAGCCGTGGGACAGGGGATGGTAGTACTAATTCACCCCTCCACTTT
TRBD1	.	TRBV7-7	TRBJ2-3	CASAEGGGDTQYF	TGTGCCAGTGCGGAAGGGGGCGGCGATACGCAGTATTTT
.	.	TRBV13	TRBJ2-7	CASSLNNRALIEQYF	TGTGCCAGCAGCTTAAATAATCGGGCCCTCATTGAGCAGTACTTC
TRBD2	.	TRBV7-9	TRBJ2-7	CASSTPAGAVFHEQYF	TGTGCCAGCAGCACGCCAGCGGGAGCCGTTTTCCACGAGCAGTACTTC
TRBD1	.	TRBV6-1	TRBJ2-1	CASRLGQGSYNEQFF	TGTGCCAGCAGATTAGGACAGGGTAGCTACAATGAGCAGTTCTTC
TRBD2	.	TRBV11-2	TRBJ2-1	CASSLQGTSGEQFF	TGTGCCAGCAGCTTACAGGGGACTAGCGGTGAGCAGTTCTTC
.	.	TRBV7-8	TRBJ2-7	CASNPAWQARAVYEQYF	TGTGCCAGCAACCCCGCTTGGCAGGCAAGGGCGGTCTACGAGCAGTACTTC
.	.	TRBV9	TRBJ2-7	CASSVDPDSRGEQYF	TGTGCCAGCAGCGTAGATCCTGACTCACGAGGCGAGCAGTACTTC
TRBD2	.	TRBV7-6	TRBJ2-1	CASSISGGATNEQFF	TGTGCCAGCAGCATAAGCGGGGGGGCTACTAATGAGCAGTTCTTC
TRBD1	.	TRBV15	TRBJ2-7	CATGVGQGYEQYF	TGTGCCACCGGGGTTGGACAGGGCTACGAGCAGTACTTC
TRBD1	.	TRBV29-1	TRBJ2-1	CSVTAGEGGLPYNEQFF	TGCAGCGTGACGGCCGGGGAAGGGGGCCTGCCCTACAATGAGCAGTTCTTC
.	.	TRBV28	TRBJ1-5	CASTQGNQPQHF	TGTGCCAGCACACAAGGAAATCAGCCCCAGCATTTT
.	.	TRBV28	TRBJ2-2	CASSLFLGFGELFF	TGTGCCAGCAGTTTGTTTTTGGGCTTCGGGGAGCTGTTTTTT
.	.	TRBV21-1	TRBJ2-1	CASSSGGSSYNEQFF	TGTGCCAGCAGCTCTGGAGGGAGCTCCTACAATGAGCAGTTCTTC
.	.	TRBV4-3	TRBJ2-7	CASSLLRGDSTYEQYF	TGCGCCAGCAGCCTCTTAAGGGGGGACAGCACATACGAGCAGTACTTC
.	.	TRBV7-2	TRBJ2-3	CASSRRAPDTQYF	TGTGCCAGCAGTCGCCGGGCCCCAGATACGCAGTATTTT
.	.	TRBV19	TRBJ2-1	CASKQVVRATFPLGGEQFF	TGTGCCAGTAAGCAGGTGGTCCGGGCCACATTCCCCCTAGGTGGTGAGCAGTTCTTC
.	.	TRBV19	TRBJ2-3	CASSILRGLGTDTQYF	TGTGCCAGTAGTATACTCAGGGGCCTAGGCACAGATACGCAGTATTTT
.	.	TRBV28	TRBJ1-3	CASSLTHVSGNTIYF	TGTGCCAGCAGTTTAACCCACGTCTCTGGAAACACCATATATTTT
.	.	TRBV19	TRBJ1-2	CASSIRAASVGYTF	TGTGCCAGTAGTATCCGGGCGGCATCGGTAGGCTACACCTTC
.	.	TRBV5-4	TRBJ2-2	CASSLAFGREISGELFF	TGTGCCAGCAGCTTGGCCTTCGGGCGGGAAATCTCCGGGGAGCTGTTTTTT
.	once	TRBV5-4	TRBJ2-7	CASRQGPHRGNEQYF	TGTGCCAGCAGACAAGGACCTCACCGAGGGAACGAGCAGTACTTC
.	.	TRBV2	TRBJ1-4	CASSELTGANEKLFF	TGTGCCAGCAGTGAACTGACAGGAGCTAATGAAAAACTGTTTTTT
TRBD1	.	TRBV10-1	TRBJ2-5	CASSERQGAQETQYF	TGCGCCAGCAGTGAGAGACAGGGGGCCCAAGAGACCCAGTACTTC
.	.	TRBV18	TRBJ2-2	CASSPPSRVNTGELFF	TGTGCCAGCTCACCACCGAGTAGGGTCAACACCGGGGAGCTGTTTTTT
.	.	TRBV4-2	TRBJ2-7	CASSQGPGGVHEQYF	TGTGCCAGCAGCCAAGGCCCCGGAGGAGTCCACGAGCAGTACTTC
.	.	TRBV19	TRBJ1-4	CASSSQGIIANEKLFF	TGTGCCAGTAGTTCGCAGGGGATCATTGCTAATGAAAAACTGTTTTTT
.	once	TRBV4-2	TRBJ2-3	CASSRERAADTQYF	TGTGCCAGCAGCCGGGAGCGGGCCGCAGATACGCAGTATTTT
.	.	TRBV7-9	TRBJ2-5	CASSLAYDLYF	TGTGCCAGCAGCTTAGCGTATGACTTGTACTTC
.	.	TRBV5-4	TRBJ2-2	CASSGDRTANTGELFF	TGTGCCAGCAGCGGAGACCGGACGGCAAACACCGGGGAGCTGTTTTTT
TRBD2	.	TRBV2	TRBJ2-1	CASGRRAGGNEQFF	TGTGCCAGTGGCCGCAGGGCGGGGGGCAATGAGCAGTTCTTC
.	.	TRBV6-5	TRBJ2-3	CASSYGLGTDTQYF	TGTGCCAGCAGTTACGGTCTAGGAACAGATACGCAGTATTTT
.	.	TRBV29-1	TRBJ2-7	CSVGDQLDEQYF	TGCAGCGTTGGGGACCAGTTGGACGAGCAGTACTTC
TRBD2	.	TRBV18	TRBJ2-1	CASSPRTSGIGNEQFF	TGTGCCAGCTCACCCCGGACTAGCGGGATTGGCAATGAGCAGTTCTTC
TRBD2	.	TRBV7-9	TRBJ2-1	CASLNRLTSGPVYREQFF	TGTGCCAGCCTAAATCGCCTGACTAGCGGCCCCGTTTATCGGGAGCAGTTCTTC
TRBD2	.	TRBV4-3	TRBJ2-5	CASSQELAGEETQYF	TGCGCCAGCAGCCAAGAACTAGCGGGAGAGGAGACCCAGTACTTC
.	.	TRBV7-9	TRBJ2-1	CASSSDRLKMYNEQFF	TGTGCCAGCAGTTCAGATCGGCTTAAAATGTACAATGAGCAGTTCTTC
.	.	TRBV10-3	TRBJ2-7	CAISGGPGTTYEQYF	TGTGCCATCAGCGGGGGCCCCGGGACAACCTACGAGCAGTACTTC
.	.	TRBV19	TRBJ1-5	CASSPRAHSNQPQHF	TGTGCCAGTAGTCCCCGGGCCCATAGCAATCAGCCCCAGCATTTT
TRBD2	.	TRBV7-6	TRBJ2-1	CASSSRGGSNEQFF	TGTGCCAGCAGCTCGCGGGGCGGGAGTAATGAGCAGTTCTTC